This TCR beta chain comes out of a study of T cells expressing NK-cell markers. It was by 5'RACE template switching with UMIs that TCR beta cDNA was made. Each CDR3 protein gets one entry in TCRdb, which reprocessed the 5' RACE reads and gives no DNA. The table lists 150,000 to 200,000 distinct CDR3 sequences. Specimen: blood T cells: a sorted CD56 or NKG2C T cell subset, CD4+ or CD8+ T cells, or bulk PBMC T cells (not recorded which). The receptor was derived from a man between 18 and 69 years old in good health.

The CDR3 spells CSVDGLAGVSPYEQYF. This rearrangement joins TRBV29-1 to TRBJ2-7; TCRdb designates TRBD2, a call that cannot be tested without DNA. The germline V gene encodes CDR1 SQVTM and CDR2 ANQGSEA. The length of the CDR3 is 16 residues.